Shown below are 18 T cell receptor beta chains from a single sample sequenced in a study of CD8+CD57+ T cells in acquired aplastic anemia. TCR beta VDJ combinations and CDR3 sequences were profiled from genomic DNA. TCRdb re-called the reads through MiXCR, storing one row per CDR3 protein. The sample consists of under 200,000 distinct CDR3 sequences, roughly 40% of them appearing once. Sequenced: sorted CD4+, CD8+, or CD8+CD57+ T cells (not recorded which) from PBMCs. The receptor source for this set is a human donor in good health.

J is TRBJ2-7 and V is TRBV19, with 8 bases fitting TRBD1. From germline, CDR1 is LNHDA and CDR2 SQIVND (reference sequence). V dropped 6 bases and J dropped 1; count of bases not matched to a gene: 8. The CDR3 has 15 residues. The CDR3 is CASSADREVSYEQYF. CDR3 in DNA: TGTGCCAGTAGCGCGGACAGGGAAGTTTCCTACGAGCAGTACTTC.

In this sample, this clonotype turned up many times. V gene TRBV7-2 combines with J gene TRBJ2-7; 10 positions agree with TRBD2. Germline CDR1 and CDR2: SGHTA and FQGNSA. Germline trimming cut 5 bases from V and 0 bases from J; bases unmatched to any gene: 7. The CDR3 is made up of 16 amino acids. The CDR3: CASSPGPSGGSYEQYF. The CDR3 nucleotides are TGTGCCAGCAGCCCGGGTCCTAGCGGGGGCTCCTACGAGCAGTACTTC.

The V gene is TRBV5-4, the J gene TRBJ2-5; 7 bases match TRBD1. The CDR3 length is 14 residues. From germline, CDR1 is SGHNT and CDR2 YYREEE (reference sequence). V was pared by 4 bases and J by 5 bases, with 8 bases of the junction left unmatched. The CDR3 DNA reads as TGTGCCAGCAGCGTGGACAGGACCTGGGAGACCCAGTACTTC. Amino acids: CASSVDRTWETQYF. Based on the CDR3 plus reference TRBV5-4 and TRBJ2-5, the full variable domain is ETGVTQSPTHLIKTRGQQVTLRCSSQSGHNTVSWYQQALGQGPQFIFQYYREEENGRGNFPPRFSGLQFPNYSSELNVNALELDDSALYLCASSVDRTWETQYFGPGTRLLVL.

Worth noting for this clonotype: A much larger clone lies one base from this, so it may be a read error. V usage is TRBV4-1 and J usage is TRBJ1-3, with D uncertain. Germline V CDR1 and CDR2: MGHRA, YSYEKL. The CDR3 contains 18 residues. The CDR3 DNA is TGCGCCAGCAGCCAAGGGTTGGTGAAGGGCCACTCTGGAGACACCATATATTTT. It specifies CASSQGLVKGHSGDTIYF.

The rearrangement links TRBV10-3 to TRBJ2-1, with TRBD2 matching over 8 bases. CDR3 length: 15 residues. V dropped 8 bases and J dropped 2; count of bases not matched to a gene: 8. The germline gives CDR1 ENHRY, CDR2 SYGVKD. The CDR3 DNA reads as TGTGCCATCGGGACTGAAGCGGGAGCCTACAATGAGCAGTTCTTC. Translating gives CAIGTEAGAYNEQFF.

This clonotype was found many times. The rearrangement uses TRBV9 and TRBJ1-2; tentative D call: TRBD1 (6 bases). The V gene lost 2 bases and the J gene lost 4 bases, with 12 bases spanning the gap. Germline CDR1 reads SGDLS; CDR2 reads YYNGEE. This CDR3 is 14 amino acids long. CDR3 protein: CASSVQQGGYGYTF. CDR3 DNA: TGTGCCAGCAGCGTCCAACAGGGAGGCTATGGCTACACCTTC.

Concerning this clonotype itself: This may be a read error, as it is one base from a much larger clone. The chain uses TRBV9 and TRBJ2-1; 7 positions agree with TRBD2. Per the germline V gene, CDR1 is SGDLS and CDR2 is YYNGEE. CDR3 length equals 15 residues. The CDR3 reads CASSLGGRVFNERFF. The DNA of the CDR3 is TGTGCCAGCAGTTTAGGCGGGAGAGTTTTCAATGAGCGGTTCTTC.

The rearrangement links TRBV20-1 to TRBJ2-3; a possible D gene is TRBD1 (6 bases). The CDR3 length is 13 residues. V lost 4 bases and J lost 4, with 12 bases in between. Germline V CDR1 and CDR2: DFQATT, SNEGSKA (reference sequence). The CDR3 loop reads CSAIHTGPDTQYF. The DNA for the CDR3 is TGCAGTGCTATTCATACAGGGCCAGATACGCAGTATTTT.

This clonotype has just a few counts. This chain joins TRBV7-3 and TRBJ2-2; maybe TRBD1 (7 bases). Between the trimmed V and J ends, which lost 2 bases and 8 bases, there was a span of 12 bases. CDR3 length equals 14 residues. CDR1 and CDR2 from the germline V gene are SGHTA and FQGTGA. The CDR3 nucleotides read TGTGCCAGCAGCTTACGGAGGGGGCAAGGGGAGCTGTTTTTT. It encodes CASSLRRGQGELFF. The entire variable domain, with the rest obtained from reference TRBV7-3 and TRBJ2-2, is as follows: GAGVSQTPSNKVTEKGKYVELRCDPISGHTALYWYRQSLGQGPEFLIYFQGTGAADDSGLPNDRFFAVRPEGSVSTLKIQRTERGDSAVYLCASSLRRGQGELFFGEGSRLTVL.

The V and J genes are TRBV24-1 and TRBJ1-2; D remains ambiguous. Looked up from germline, CDR1 is KGHDR and CDR2 is SFDVKD. The CDR3 contains 11 residues. V lost 1 base, J lost 7 bases, and 3 bases lay in between. In DNA, the CDR3 is TGTGCCACCAGTGATTTCCTTGGCTACACCTTC. As protein: CATSDFLGYTF.

The chain joins TRBV6-1 to TRBJ1-1; weak D call: TRBD1 (5 bases). This CDR3 region has 13 residues. Between the trimmed V and J ends, which lost 5 bases and 11 bases, there was a span of 18 bases. The V gene's germline CDR1 is MNHNS and CDR2 SASEGT. In DNA form, the CDR3 reads TGTGCCAGCAGTCTAGACGGGACGAAGAGGGCTTTCTTT. Protein sequence: CASSLDGTKRAFF.

This rearrangement joins TRBV20-1 to TRBJ1-6, with a tentative D call TRBD1 (6 bases). The CDR3 has 17 amino acids. Per germline, CDR1 DFQATT and CDR2 SNEGSKA (reference sequence). Trimming took 3 bases from V and 7 from J, leaving 22 bases between them. DNA of the CDR3: TGCAGTGCTAGTGCTAATGATAGGGGGGCGAGGAATTCACCCCTCCACTTT. It codes for CSASANDRGARNSPLHF.

This clonotype was observed once. This chain uses TRBV10-3 with TRBJ2-7, with a possible D match to TRBD2 (6 bases). In germline, CDR1 is ENHRY, CDR2 SYGVKD. V was cut by 8 bases and J by 6 bases, with 17 bases left in between. The CDR3 sequence is 13 residues long. The CDR3, as DNA: TGTGCCATCCCGGGGGAAGGGTTGTCCGAGCAGTACTTC. Protein: CAIPGEGLSEQYF.

The V gene is TRBV5-6, the J gene TRBJ1-1, with 10 bases fitting TRBD1. The CDR3 sequence is 15 residues long. Germline lookup yields CDR1 SGHDT and CDR2 YYEEEE. V lost 1 base and J lost 3; bases outside the gene matches: 3. The CDR3 coding sequence is TGTGCCAGCAGCTTGTTGGACAGGGGGGACACTGAAGCTTTCTTT. It encodes CASSLLDRGDTEAFF.

This clonotype was seen a few times. The chain couples TRBV4-1 to TRBJ2-3, with TRBD2 as a possible D gene (7 bases). Trimming took off 1 base at V and 6 bases at J, with 17 bases between the two ends. The CDR3 extends over 16 amino acids. Germline V gene sequence: CDR1 MGHRA, CDR2 YSYEKL. CDR3 protein: CASSQGWGGLRDTQYF. The DNA for the CDR3 is TGCGCCAGCAGCCAAGGATGGGGGGGCCTTCGGGATACGCAGTATTTT.

This clonotype was found a few times. The genes are TRBV5-4 and TRBJ2-1; possible D gene TRBD1, 5 bases. CDR3 size: 14 residues. Per the germline V gene, CDR1 is SGHNT and CDR2 is YYREEE (reference sequence). The V end lost 5 bases, the J end lost 4 bases, and 13 bases lay between the germline ends. The CDR3 loop reads CASSLGVIYNEQFF. CDR3 bases: TGTGCCAGCAGTTTAGGGGTGATTTACAATGAGCAGTTCTTC.

This clonotype was recorded at least ten times. The chain is built from TRBV19 and TRBJ1-5, with 8 bases lining up with TRBD1. The CDR3 is 15 residues long. CDR1 LNHDA and CDR2 SQIVND come from the germline V gene (reference sequence). After removal of 1 base from V and 6 bases from J, the junction contained 5 bases not matched to a gene. The CDR3 region is CASSIGTGFGQPQHF. CDR3 DNA: TGTGCCAGTAGTATAGGGACAGGGTTTGGTCAGCCCCAGCATTTT.

This clonotype has more than one count but fewer than ten. The CDR3 protein is CASSSPAGDITGELFF. The CDR3 region has the DNA TGTGCCAGCAGCTCGCCGGCAGGGGATATCACCGGGGAGCTGTTTTTT. This rearrangement joins TRBV5-4 to TRBJ2-2, with TRBD1 as a possible D gene (6 bases). CDR3 length equals 16 residues. Trimming removed 3 bases at V and 4 bases at J, with 16 bases between. The V gene's germline CDR1 is SGHNT and CDR2 YYREEE (reference sequence). Together with reference TRBV5-4 and TRBJ2-2, the CDR3 gives the full variable domain: ETGVTQSPTHLIKTRGQQVTLRCSSQSGHNTVSWYQQALGQGPQFIFQYYREEENGRGNFPPRFSGLQFPNYSSELNVNALELDDSALYLCASSSPAGDITGELFFGEGSRLTVL.